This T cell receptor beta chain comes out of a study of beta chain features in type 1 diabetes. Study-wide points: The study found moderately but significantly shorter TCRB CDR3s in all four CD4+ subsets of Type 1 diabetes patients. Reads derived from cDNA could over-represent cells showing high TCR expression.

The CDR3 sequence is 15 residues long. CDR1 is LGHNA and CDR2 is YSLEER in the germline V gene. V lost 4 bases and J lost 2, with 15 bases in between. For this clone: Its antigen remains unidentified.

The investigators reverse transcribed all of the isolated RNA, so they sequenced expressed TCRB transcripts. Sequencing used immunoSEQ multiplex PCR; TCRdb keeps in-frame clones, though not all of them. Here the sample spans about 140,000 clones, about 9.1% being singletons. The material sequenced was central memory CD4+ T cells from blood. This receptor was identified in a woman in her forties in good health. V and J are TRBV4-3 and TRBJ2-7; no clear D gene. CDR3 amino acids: CASSRDMTSTYEQYF. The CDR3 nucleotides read TGCGCCAGCAGCCGCGATATGACATCCACCTACGAGCAGTACTTC.